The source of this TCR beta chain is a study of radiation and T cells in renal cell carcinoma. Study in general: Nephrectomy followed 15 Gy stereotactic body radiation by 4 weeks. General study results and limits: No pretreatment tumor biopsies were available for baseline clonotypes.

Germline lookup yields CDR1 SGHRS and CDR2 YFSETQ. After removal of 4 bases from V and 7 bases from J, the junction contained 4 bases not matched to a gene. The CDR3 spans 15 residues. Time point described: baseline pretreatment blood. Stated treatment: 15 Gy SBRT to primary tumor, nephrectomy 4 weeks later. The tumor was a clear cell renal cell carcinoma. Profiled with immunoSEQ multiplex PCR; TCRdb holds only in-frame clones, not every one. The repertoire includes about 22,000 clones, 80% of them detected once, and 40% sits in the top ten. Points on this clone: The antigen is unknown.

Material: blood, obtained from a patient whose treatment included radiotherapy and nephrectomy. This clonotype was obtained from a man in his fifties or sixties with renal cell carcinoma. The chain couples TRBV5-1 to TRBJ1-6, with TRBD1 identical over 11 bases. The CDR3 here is CASSPGTGGNSPLHF. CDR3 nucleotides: TGCGCCAGCAGCCCCGGGACAGGGGGAAATTCACCCCTCCACTTT.